These 12 T cell receptor beta chains were all obtained from the same sample, sequenced in a study of cytomegalovirus exposure and HLA in healthy donors. The PCR employed 60 Vbeta primers together with 13 Jbeta primers. Assay used: immunoSEQ multiplex PCR; TCRdb lists only in-frame clones, some missing. The table has some 190,000 clones, roughly 87% seen once. Sequencing was carried out using PBMCs. All receptors come from a boy aged 2-15 years in good health and CMV-seronegative.

This rearrangement joins TRBV15 to TRBJ2-7; 8 bases align to TRBD2. V trimming: 4 bases; J trimming: 2 bases; junction bases outside the gene matches: 13. The CDR3 is 17 residues long. Per the germline V gene, CDR1 is LNHNV and CDR2 is YYDKDF (reference sequence). The CDR3 sequence: CATSIHLTSEKAYEQYF. The CDR3 DNA reads as TGTGCCACCAGCATTCACCTGACTAGCGAAAAGGCCTACGAGCAGTACTTC.

This chain joins TRBV5-1 and TRBJ2-2, with 7 bases matching TRBD1. Germline CDR1 reads SGHRS; CDR2 reads YFSETQ. This CDR3 has 14 residues. The CDR3 bases are TGCGCTTCGAGAGGGACAGAGAACACCGGGGAGCTGTTTTTT. As protein: CASRGTENTGELFF.

J is TRBJ1-5 and V is TRBV6-4; D gene unclear. This CDR3 comprises 12 residues. V lost 4 bases to trimming and J lost 6 bases, with 7 bases between them. In germline, CDR1 is MRHNA, CDR2 SNTAGT. The CDR3 bases are TGTGCCAGCAGTGGTCCTTCTCAGCCCCAGCATTTT. This translates into CASSGPSQPQHF.

This chain joins TRBV27 and TRBJ2-3; D may be TRBD1 (6 bases). Germline CDR1 reads MNHEY; CDR2 reads SMNVEV (reference sequence). Trimming took off 6 bases at V and 3 bases at J, with 19 bases between the two ends. The length of the CDR3 is 16 residues. The CDR3 protein is CASSGQPGGGTDTQYF. In DNA, the CDR3 is TGTGCCAGCAGCGGACAACCTGGGGGCGGGACAGATACGCAGTATTTT.

This chain connects TRBV30 to TRBJ1-6; D uncertain. V was clipped by 1 base and J by 10 bases, with 14 bases between them. This CDR3 contains 14 residues. Germline V gene data show CDR1 as GTSNPN and CDR2 as SVGIG (reference sequence). The CDR3 DNA is TGTGCCTGGAGTGATGGAGTTGGAGAATCACCCCTCCACTTT. Protein sequence: CAWSDGVGESPLHF.

This chain links TRBV28 with TRBJ2-1, with a tentative D call TRBD2 (5 bases). Deletions cut 4 bases from V and 5 bases from J, with 18 bases between. The CDR3 has 16 amino acids. Germline-derived CDR1 and CDR2 are MDHEN and SYDVKM. The CDR3 coding sequence is TGTGCCAGCAGTTCATATAGTACTAGTATTAACAATGAGCAGTTCTTC. Translating gives CASSSYSTSINNEQFF. Using reference TRBV28 and TRBJ2-1 for the parts outside the CDR3, the full variable domain is DVKVTQSSRYLVKRTGEKVFLECVQDMDHENMFWYRQDPGLGLRLIYFSYDVKMKEKGDIPEGYSVSREKKERFSLILESASTNQTSMYLCASSSYSTSINNEQFFGPGTRLTVL.

V is TRBV6-1 and J is TRBJ2-7; possibly TRBD1 for D (6 bases). The germline gives CDR1 MNHNS, CDR2 SASEGT. CDR3 length: 13 residues. Trimming left V 9 bases short and J 3 bases short, with 15 bases between. The CDR3 spells CASSPGHFYEQYF. Here the CDR3 DNA reads TGTGCCAGTTCCCCGGGACACTTCTACGAGCAGTACTTC.

The V gene is TRBV28, the J gene TRBJ2-2; 8 nucleotides line up with TRBD1. The CDR3 is 15 residues long. Germline loops: CDR1 MDHEN, CDR2 SYDVKM. J was trimmed by 5 bases and V by 6 bases; bases with no gene match: 8. CDR3 DNA: TGTGCCAGCAGCTCCGGACAGGGCGGAACCGGGGAGCTGTTTTTT. This sequence encodes CASSSGQGGTGELFF.

The chain joins TRBV5-1 to TRBJ2-1, with TRBD2 matching 10 bases. Germline V lookup: CDR1 SGHRS, CDR2 YFSETQ. The CDR3 sequence is 15 residues long. J was trimmed by 7 bases and V by 0 bases; bases with no gene match: 4. CDR3 bases: TGCGCCAGCAGCTTGGTGGCTAGCGGGAGTAATGAGCAGTTCTTC. Amino acids: CASSLVASGSNEQFF.

This chain links TRBV14 with TRBJ2-7; D possibly corresponds to TRBD2 (5 bases). Germline V lookup: CDR1 SGHDN, CDR2 FVKESK. The CDR3 has 13 amino acids. Deletions cut 6 bases from V and 3 bases from J, with 12 bases between. This CDR3 reads CASSYGGNYEQYF. DNA for the CDR3: TGTGCCAGCAGTTATGGAGGAAACTACGAGCAGTACTTC. Together with reference TRBV14 and TRBJ2-7, the CDR3 gives the full variable domain: EAGVTQFPSHSVIEKGQTVTLRCDPISGHDNLYWYRRVMGKEIKFLLHFVKESKQDESGMPNNRFLAERTGGTYSTLKVQPAELEDSGVYFCASSYGGNYEQYFGPGTRLTVT.

In nucleotides, the CDR3 is TGTGCCAGCAGGCCTCGCCTCAGGGGCTTCTCCTACGAGCAGTACTTC. It codes for CASRPRLRGFSYEQYF. The chain combines TRBV28 with TRBJ2-7, with D perhaps TRBD1 (6 bases). This CDR3 comprises 16 residues. Trimming cost V 6 bases and J 0 bases, with 18 bases left between them. The germline V gene has CDR1 MDHEN and CDR2 SYDVKM.

This clone has a handful of counts. CDR3 nucleotides: TGTGCCAGCAGCTTAGCGTCCTCCAATGAAAAACTGTTTTTT. It codes for CASSLASSNEKLFF. The chain links TRBV11-2 to TRBJ1-4, with D unclear. The V gene lost 1 base and the J gene lost 5 bases, with 8 bases spanning the gap. The CDR3 has 14 residues. Germline V gives CDR1 SGHAT, CDR2 FQNNGV.